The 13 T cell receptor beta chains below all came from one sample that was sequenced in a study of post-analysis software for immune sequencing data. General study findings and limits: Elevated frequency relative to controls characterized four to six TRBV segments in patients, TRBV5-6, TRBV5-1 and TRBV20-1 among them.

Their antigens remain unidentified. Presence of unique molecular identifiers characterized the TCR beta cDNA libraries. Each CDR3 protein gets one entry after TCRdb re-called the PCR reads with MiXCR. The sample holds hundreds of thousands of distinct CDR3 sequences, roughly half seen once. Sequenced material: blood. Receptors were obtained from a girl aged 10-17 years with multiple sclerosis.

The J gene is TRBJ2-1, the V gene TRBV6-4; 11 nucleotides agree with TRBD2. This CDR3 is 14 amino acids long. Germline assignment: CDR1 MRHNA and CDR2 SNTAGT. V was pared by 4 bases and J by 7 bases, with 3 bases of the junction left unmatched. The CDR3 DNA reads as TGTGCCAGCAGTGTGACTAGCGGGAAAAATGAGCAGTTCTTC. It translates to CASSVTSGKNEQFF.

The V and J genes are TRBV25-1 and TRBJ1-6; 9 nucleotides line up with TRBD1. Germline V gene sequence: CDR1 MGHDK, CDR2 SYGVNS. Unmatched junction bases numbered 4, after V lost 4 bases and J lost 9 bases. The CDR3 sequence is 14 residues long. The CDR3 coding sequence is TGTGCCAGCAGTGTGGGACAGGGTGGTTCACCCCTCCACTTT. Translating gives CASSVGQGGSPLHF.

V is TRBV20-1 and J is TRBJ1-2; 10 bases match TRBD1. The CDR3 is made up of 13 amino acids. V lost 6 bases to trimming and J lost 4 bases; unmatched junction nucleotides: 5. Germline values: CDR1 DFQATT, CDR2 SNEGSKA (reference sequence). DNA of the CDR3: TGCAGTGCCGAGACAGGGGGCGGCTATGGCTACACCTTC. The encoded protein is CSAETGGGYGYTF.

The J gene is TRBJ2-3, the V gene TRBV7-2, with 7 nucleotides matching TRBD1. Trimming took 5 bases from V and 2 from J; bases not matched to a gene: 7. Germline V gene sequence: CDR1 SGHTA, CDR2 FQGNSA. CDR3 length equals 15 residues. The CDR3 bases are TGTGCCAGCAGCCCACGGGACAGATTCACAGATACGCAGTATTTT. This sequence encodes CASSPRDRFTDTQYF. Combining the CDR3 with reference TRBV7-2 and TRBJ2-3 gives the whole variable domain GAGVSQSPSNKVTEKGKDVELRCDPISGHTALYWYRQSLGQGLEFLIYFQGNSAPDKSGLPSDRFSAERTGGSVSTLTIQRTQQEDSAVYLCASSPRDRFTDTQYFGPGTRLTVL.

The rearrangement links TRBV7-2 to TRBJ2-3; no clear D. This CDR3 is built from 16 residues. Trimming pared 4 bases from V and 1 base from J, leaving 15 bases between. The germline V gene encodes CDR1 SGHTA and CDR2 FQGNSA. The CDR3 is CASSSPVRGGTDTQYF. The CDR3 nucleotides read TGTGCCAGCAGCTCTCCCGTTAGAGGAGGCACAGATACGCAGTATTTT.

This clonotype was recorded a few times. CDR3 loop: CASSLRQGATPLHF. The CDR3 DNA reads TGTGCCAGCAGTTTAAGGCAGGGGGCTACACCCCTCCACTTT. This rearrangement joins TRBV12-3 or TRBV12-4 to TRBJ1-6; TRBD1 matches at 8 bases. The J segment lost 11 bases and the V segment lost 2 bases, leaving 5 bases of the junction unmatched. This CDR3 spans 14 amino acids.

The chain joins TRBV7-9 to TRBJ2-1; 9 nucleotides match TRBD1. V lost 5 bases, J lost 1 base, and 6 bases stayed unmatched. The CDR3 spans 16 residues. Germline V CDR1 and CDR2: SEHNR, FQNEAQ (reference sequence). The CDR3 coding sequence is TGTGCCAGCAGCGTACGGACAGGGGCGTCCTACAATGAGCAGTTCTTC. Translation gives CASSVRTGASYNEQFF. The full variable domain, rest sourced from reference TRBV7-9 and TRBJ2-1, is DTGVSQNPRHKITKRGQNVTFRCDPISEHNRLYWYRQTLGQGPEFLTYFQNEAQLEKSRLLSDRFSAERPKGSFSTLEIQRTEQGDSAMYLCASSVRTGASYNEQFFGPGTRLTVL.

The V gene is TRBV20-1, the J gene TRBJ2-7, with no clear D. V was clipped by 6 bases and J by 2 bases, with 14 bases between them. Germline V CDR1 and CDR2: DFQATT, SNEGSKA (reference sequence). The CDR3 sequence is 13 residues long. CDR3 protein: CSAEHMGTYEQYF. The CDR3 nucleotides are TGCAGTGCCGAGCATATGGGGACCTACGAGCAGTACTTC.

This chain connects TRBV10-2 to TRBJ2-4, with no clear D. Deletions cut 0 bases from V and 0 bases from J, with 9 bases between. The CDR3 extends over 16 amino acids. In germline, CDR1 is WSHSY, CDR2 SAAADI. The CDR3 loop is CASSESGDLAKNIQYF. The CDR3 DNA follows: TGCGCCAGCAGTGAGTCTGGGGATCTAGCCAAAAACATTCAGTACTTC.

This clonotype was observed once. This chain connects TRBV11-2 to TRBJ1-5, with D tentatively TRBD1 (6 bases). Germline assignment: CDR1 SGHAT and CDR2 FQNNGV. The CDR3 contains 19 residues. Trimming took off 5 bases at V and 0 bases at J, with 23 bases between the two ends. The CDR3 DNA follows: TGTGCCAGCAGCCTGCAAGGGATAGGACAGCCTTATAGCAATCAGCCCCAGCATTTT. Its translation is CASSLQGIGQPYSNQPQHF.

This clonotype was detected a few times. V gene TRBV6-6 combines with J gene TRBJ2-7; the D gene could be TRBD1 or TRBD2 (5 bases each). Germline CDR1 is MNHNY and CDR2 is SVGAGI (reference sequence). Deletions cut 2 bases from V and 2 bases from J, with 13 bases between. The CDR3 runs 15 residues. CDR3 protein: CASSYARDGTYEQYF. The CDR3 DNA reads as TGTGCCAGCAGTTACGCCCGGGACGGGACCTACGAGCAGTACTTC.

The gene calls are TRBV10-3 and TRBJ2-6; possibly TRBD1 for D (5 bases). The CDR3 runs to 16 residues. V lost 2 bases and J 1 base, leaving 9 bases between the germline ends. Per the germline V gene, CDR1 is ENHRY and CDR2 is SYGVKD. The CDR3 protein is CAISEPDSSGANVLTF. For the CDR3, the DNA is TGTGCCATCAGTGAGCCCGACAGTTCTGGGGCCAACGTCCTGACTTTC.

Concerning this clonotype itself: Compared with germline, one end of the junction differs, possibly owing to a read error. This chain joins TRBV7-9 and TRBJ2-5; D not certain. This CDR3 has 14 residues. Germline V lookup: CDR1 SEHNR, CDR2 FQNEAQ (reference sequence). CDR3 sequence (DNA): TGTACCAGCAGCCGACTCGCAGGAAAAGAGACCCAGTACTTC. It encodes CTSSRLAGKETQYF.